Each of the 32 T cell receptor beta chains below was sequenced from the same sample in a study of Graves' ophthalmopathy and Graves' hyperthyroidism (dated by TCRdb to the late 2010s). Sequencing used an Illumina HiSeq 2000. For repertoire sequencing, the TCR beta CDR3 regions were amplified from RNA transcripts. The first round of RT-PCR was done with HTBI primers and the Qiagen OneStep RT-PCR kit, and was followed by a second round of multiplex PCR, then size selection and purification. TCRdb itself trimmed the public reads at Q25 with fastp, ran MiXCR and retained productive beta chains. Each entry is one CDR3 protein sequence, shown with its most common DNA and genes. This sample comprises 650,000 to 900,000 distinct CDR3 sequences, roughly two fifths of them detected only once. 44% of the sample lies in the top ten. What was sequenced was peripheral blood. The receptors derive from an adult man with Graves' ophthalmopathy.

This clonotype was seen only once. Given the absence of the conserved phenylalanine or tryptophan at the CDR3 end, a read error is likely. The chain employs TRBV5-1 and TRBJ2-7, with TRBD2 as a possible D gene (5 bases). Germline V gives CDR1 SGHRS, CDR2 YFSETQ. V dropped 4 bases and J dropped 7 bases, with 12 bases sitting between them. CDR3 size: 12 residues. CDR3 amino acids: CASSRSGEEQYC. In nucleotides, the CDR3 is TGCGCCAGCAGCCGCTCCGGGGAAGAGCAGTACTGC.

For the CDR3, the DNA is TGTGCCAGCTCACCACCTTCGCGAGGCGGTGAAGCTTTCTTT. It codes for CASSPPSRGGEAFF. The chain joins TRBV2 to TRBJ1-1; D is uncertain. The CDR3 contains 14 residues. Trimming shortened V by 8 bases and J by 7 bases, and 20 bases separated the two germline ends. Per germline, CDR1 SNHLY and CDR2 FYNNEI.

This clonotype was recorded many times. This rearrangement joins TRBV2 to TRBJ1-5; a weak D match, TRBD1 (6 bases). Germline-derived CDR1 and CDR2 are SNHLY and FYNNEI. V lost 0 bases to trimming and J lost 2 bases, with 11 bases between them. This CDR3 spans 16 amino acids. CDR3 in DNA: TGTGCCAGCAGTGAAGCGCGGGCAGGGGGCAATCAGCCCCAGCATTTT. Its translation: CASSEARAGGNQPQHF.

J is TRBJ2-5 and V is TRBV10-3; D is unresolved. V lost 10 bases and J 2 bases, leaving 20 bases between the germline ends. CDR3 length: 15 amino acids. CDR1 ENHRY and CDR2 SYGVKD come from the germline V gene. CDR3 sequence (DNA): TGTGCCACCCTCAGTGGGTCGCGGCAGCAAGAGACCCAGTACTTC. As protein: CATLSGSRQQETQYF.

This clonotype was seen a handful of times. The V and J genes are TRBV9 and TRBJ1-2; D may be TRBD1 (5 bases). The CDR3 runs to 18 residues. Germline loops: CDR1 SGDLS, CDR2 YYNGEE. V was cut by 3 bases and J by 7 bases, with 28 bases left in between. The CDR3 protein is CASSGGGTGTENLGGYTF. Here the CDR3 DNA reads TGTGCCAGCAGCGGGGGTGGTACCGGGACGGAGAACTTGGGTGGCTACACCTTC.

At least ten counts were recorded for this clonotype. A read error may account for a junction end that differs from germline. J is TRBJ1-5 and V is TRBV19, with TRBD1 matching 10 bases. Looked up from germline, CDR1 is LNHDA and CDR2 is SQIVND (reference sequence). The CDR3 is 15 amino acids. In DNA, the CDR3 is TGTGCCTGTAGACGGGACAGGGGAAGCAATCAGCCCCAGCATTTT. Amino acids: CACRRDRGSNQPQHF.

The V call is TRBV25-1, the J call TRBJ1-6; weak D call: TRBD1 (5 bases). CDR3 length: 15 residues. Trimming stripped 4 bases from V and 10 bases from J, with 17 bases between. CDR1 and CDR2 from the germline V gene are MGHDK and SYGVNS. CDR3 amino acids: CASSARDQGKSPLHF. CDR3 DNA: TGTGCCAGCAGTGCTAGAGACCAGGGAAAATCACCCCTCCACTTT.

CDR3 nucleotides: TGCGCCAGCAGCTCTACGGGGCAGCGAAATGAAAAACTGTTTTTT. Encoded protein: CASSSTGQRNEKLFF. This rearrangement joins TRBV5-1 to TRBJ1-4; a weak D match, TRBD1 (5 bases). The CDR3 spans 15 residues. CDR1 is SGHRS, CDR2 YFSETQ, per germline. V lost 3 bases to trimming and J lost 5 bases, with 14 bases between them.

This clonotype has a handful of counts. This chain connects TRBV11-2 to TRBJ1-2; tentatively, D is TRBD1 (5 bases). This CDR3 is 12 amino acids long. Trimming removed 8 bases from V and 8 bases from J, with 15 bases in between. Germline lookup yields CDR1 SGHAT and CDR2 FQNNGV. The CDR3 sequence is CASSPGQKGYTF. The CDR3 DNA is TGTGCCAGCTCACCTGGACAAAAAGGCTACACCTTC.

This chain connects TRBV7-9 to TRBJ1-1, with D hard to call. In germline, CDR1 is SEHNR, CDR2 FQNEAQ (reference sequence). CDR3 length: 14 residues. V dropped 3 bases and J dropped 1 base, with 9 bases sitting between them. This chain's CDR3 is CASSFFDGNTEAFF. In DNA form, the CDR3 reads TGTGCCAGCAGCTTTTTTGACGGGAACACTGAAGCTTTCTTT.

This clonotype was counted a single time. The rearrangement links TRBV29-1 to TRBJ2-7, with 11 bases that match TRBD1. This CDR3 is 13 amino acids long. J lost 5 bases, V lost 8 bases, and 8 bases had no gene match. CDR1 SQVTM and CDR2 ANQGSEA come from the germline V gene. This CDR3 reads CSHRTGGLDEQYF. The CDR3 DNA is TGCAGCCATAGGACAGGGGGCCTCGACGAGCAGTACTTC.

The gene calls are TRBV9 and TRBJ2-5; TRBD1 aligns across 8 bases. The J call may be faulty, since TRBJ2-1 better matches the DNA end. This CDR3 spans 13 amino acids. From germline, CDR1 is SGDLS and CDR2 YYNGEE. DNA of the CDR3: TGTGCCAGCAGCGGAACTCAGGGGGCAGTTCAGTTCTTC. It encodes CASSGTQGAVQFF.

V and J are TRBV7-9 and TRBJ2-6; 11 bases map to TRBD1. The ends lost 7 bases at V and 1 base at J; junction bases unmatched: 9. CDR1 and CDR2 from the germline V gene are SEHNR and FQNEAQ (reference sequence). The CDR3 loop spans 18 amino acids. In nucleotides, the CDR3 is TGTGCCAGCAATGACCCGGGACAGGGGGTATCTGGGGCCAACGTCCTGACTTTC. As protein: CASNDPGQGVSGANVLTF.

The table lists this clonotype with many counts. The conserved closing phenylalanine or tryptophan is absent in this CDR3, likely reflecting a read error. This chain joins TRBV29-1 and TRBJ1-1; tentative D call: TRBD1 (6 bases). The CDR3 is 12 residues long. V was cut by 8 bases and J by 1 base, with 11 bases left in between. Germline V gene data show CDR1 as SQVTM and CDR2 as ANQGSEA. The CDR3 DNA reads as TGCAGCTCTGGACAGACGAACACTGAAGCTTTCCTT. Translated: CSSGQTNTEAFL.

The rearrangement joins TRBV20-1 to TRBJ2-7; weak D call: TRBD1 (7 bases). Germline V CDR1 and CDR2: DFQATT, SNEGSKA (reference sequence). The CDR3 is made up of 14 amino acids. Deletions cut 6 bases from V and 2 bases from J, with 17 bases between. CDR3 protein: CSARGTELAYEQYF. The CDR3 DNA reads as TGCAGTGCGCGCGGGACAGAACTAGCCTACGAGCAGTACTTC.

The rearrangement uses TRBV5-1 and TRBJ2-1; weak D call: TRBD2 (6 bases). The germline V gene encodes CDR1 SGHRS and CDR2 YFSETQ. This CDR3 spans 15 amino acids. The germline V and J ends were trimmed by 0 bases and 0 bases, with 7 bases remaining between them. CDR3 sequence (DNA): TGCGCCAGCAGCTTGGGACTAGACTCCTACAATGAGCAGTTCTTC. It is translated as CASSLGLDSYNEQFF.

The chain is built from TRBV5-6 and TRBJ1-4; no definite D call. CDR3 size: 14 residues. Per germline, CDR1 SGHDT and CDR2 YYEEEE. The V end was cut by 0 bases, the J end by 4 bases, with 7 bases between. The CDR3 here is CASSLGPDNEKLFF. The CDR3 DNA sequence: TGTGCCAGCAGCTTGGGACCCGATAATGAAAAACTGTTTTTT.

The chain joins TRBV28 to TRBJ2-7; maybe TRBD2 (5 bases). Germline CDR1 is MDHEN and CDR2 is SYDVKM. V shed 5 bases and J shed 3 bases, with 14 bases lying between them. The CDR3 totals 14 residues. The CDR3 here is CASSPLNGVYEQYF. The CDR3, as DNA: TGTGCCAGCAGTCCCCTGAACGGGGTCTACGAGCAGTACTTC.

The rearrangement uses TRBV19 and TRBJ1-2; 8 bases map to TRBD1. V dropped 5 bases and J dropped 7; count of bases not matched to a gene: 12. CDR1 LNHDA and CDR2 SQIVND come from the germline V gene (reference sequence). There are 15 residues in the CDR3. For the CDR3, the DNA is TGTGCCAGTAGTCCTTTCGGGCAGGGGGCCAGTGGCTACACCTTC. It specifies CASSPFGQGASGYTF.

V and J are TRBV14 and TRBJ2-6; 7 positions match TRBD2. In germline, CDR1 is SGHDN, CDR2 FVKESK. The junction had 7 bases not matched to a gene; V was cut back by 0 bases and J by 2 bases. The CDR3 covers 18 residues. The CDR3 bases are TGTGCCAGCAGCCAAGACGGGCGGGGGATGGCTGGGGCCAACGTCCTGACTTTC. It yields the protein CASSQDGRGMAGANVLTF. The full variable domain, completed using reference TRBV14 and TRBJ2-6, is EAGVTQFPSHSVIEKGQTVTLRCDPISGHDNLYWYRRVMGKEIKFLLHFVKESKQDESGMPNNRFLAERTGGTYSTLKVQPAELEDSGVYFCASSQDGRGMAGANVLTFGAGSRLTVL.

The rearrangement uses TRBV4-3 and TRBJ1-5, with unresolved D. CDR1 is LGHNA, CDR2 YSLEER, per germline. The CDR3 sequence is 13 residues long. V was cut by 3 bases and J by 7 bases, with 10 bases left in between. CDR3 sequence reads: CASSQTERQPQHF. The CDR3 DNA follows: TGCGCCAGCAGCCAGACGGAAAGACAGCCCCAGCATTTT.

This clonotype was seen a handful of times. The J gene is TRBJ1-1, the V gene TRBV9; TRBD1 matches 7 bases. This CDR3 contains 15 residues. Germline CDR1 and CDR2: SGDLS and YYNGEE. After removal of 1 base from V and 5 bases from J, the junction contained 8 bases not matched to a gene. The DNA of the CDR3 is TGTGCCAGCAGCGTATTACAGGGGAGGGCAACTGAAGCTTTCTTT. Amino acids: CASSVLQGRATEAFF.

This clonotype has a count of ten or more. One junction end disagrees with the germline gene, perhaps due to a read error. The chain joins TRBV24-1 to TRBJ1-5; TRBD1 matches 7 bases. CDR3 size: 14 residues. Germline V CDR1 and CDR2: KGHDR, SFDVKD. The CDR3 DNA reads TGTGCCAGCAGTGGGACAGCCCCCAATCAGCCCCAGCATTTT. As protein: CASSGTAPNQPQHF.

The rearrangement uses TRBV29-1 and TRBJ2-6; no reliable D call. The CDR3 has 16 amino acids. Trimming pared 3 bases from V and 0 bases from J, leaving 12 bases between. Germline V CDR1 and CDR2: SQVTM, ANQGSEA. CDR3 amino acids: CSVDGRLASGANVLTF. The CDR3 region has the DNA TGCAGCGTTGATGGCCGGTTAGCCTCTGGGGCCAACGTCCTGACTTTC.

Worth noting for this clonotype: Being one base from a much bigger clone, this may be a read error. The chain couples TRBV10-3 to TRBJ1-1; 8 bases are a match to TRBD1. With 0 bases clipped from V and 6 bases from J, the junction kept 15 bases outside the gene matches. This CDR3 spans 18 amino acids. In germline, CDR1 is ENHRY, CDR2 SYGVKD. The chain's CDR3 is CAISESVGDRYFGAEAFF. The CDR3 nucleotides are TGTGCCATCAGTGAGTCGGTCGGGGACAGGTATTTTGGCGCTGAAGCTTTCTTT.

This clonotype was detected ten times or more. The chain combines TRBV19 with TRBJ1-5; 7 bases match TRBD1. This CDR3 has 12 amino acids. From germline, CDR1 is LNHDA and CDR2 SQIVND (reference sequence). V lost 10 bases, J lost 5 bases, and 5 bases stayed unmatched. The CDR3 DNA is TGTGCCACCGAACAGGGGCATCAGCCCCAGCATTTT. It encodes CATEQGHQPQHF.

In this sample, this clonotype turned up many times. The chain uses TRBV20-1 and TRBJ1-5; 11 bases align to TRBD1. J gave up 5 bases and V 2 bases, and 2 bases lay outside the gene matches. The V gene's germline CDR1 is DFQATT and CDR2 SNEGSKA (reference sequence). This CDR3 region has 14 residues. The CDR3 protein is CSARPDRGHQPQHF. In DNA form, the CDR3 reads TGCAGTGCTAGACCGGACAGGGGGCATCAGCCCCAGCATTTT.

This clonotype was picked up a small number of times. V gene TRBV20-1 combines with J gene TRBJ2-7; TRBD1 agrees at 12 bases. V trimming: 5 bases; J trimming: 3 bases; junction bases outside the gene matches: 5. CDR3 length: 14 residues. From germline, CDR1 is DFQATT and CDR2 SNEGSKA (reference sequence). Written as DNA, the CDR3 is TGCAGTGCTCCCGGGACAGGGGGCAACTACGAGCAGTACTTC. Translation: CSAPGTGGNYEQYF.

The table lists this clonotype with a few counts. This chain links TRBV12-3 or TRBV12-4 with TRBJ1-5; D is uncertain. Deletions cut 4 bases from V and 0 bases from J, with 7 bases between. The CDR3 has 14 amino acids. CDR3 amino acids: CASSYWASNQPQHF. The CDR3 bases are TGTGCCAGCAGTTATTGGGCTAGCAATCAGCCCCAGCATTTT.

In its sample, this clonotype was seen a few times. The chain uses TRBV10-2 and TRBJ2-5; unclear D gene. CDR3 size: 15 residues. With 0 bases removed from V and 5 bases from J, the gap between germline ends came to 13 bases. Germline V CDR1 and CDR2: WSHSY, SAAADI. The CDR3 reads CASSESDLIGETQYF. The CDR3 bases are TGCGCCAGCAGTGAGTCGGATCTTATTGGGGAGACCCAGTACTTC.

This clonotype came up many times. The chain has TRBV7-2 and TRBJ1-6, with no clear D. Germline V gene lookup returns CDR1 SGHTA and CDR2 FQGNSA. The CDR3 is 13 amino acids. V lost 5 bases to trimming and J lost 6 bases, with 8 bases between them. The CDR3 here is CASSREINSPLHF. The CDR3 nucleotides are TGTGCCAGCAGCAGGGAGATTAATTCACCCCTCCACTTT.

This clonotype was picked up a small number of times. The genes are TRBV25-1 and TRBJ2-2; D is unresolved. Deletions cut 6 bases from V and 8 bases from J, with 10 bases between. Germline V gene sequence: CDR1 MGHDK, CDR2 SYGVNS. The CDR3 runs to 12 residues. The CDR3 coding sequence is TGTGCCAGCAGCCCCGGCTTGGGGGAGCTGTTTTTT. Translated, it gives CASSPGLGELFF.